The present T cell receptor beta chain was sequenced within a study of shared clonotypes between healthy human individuals (TCRdb year 2020). In the study overall: A couple of women and a few men aged 18 to 49 years were included in the cohort. The study deeply sequenced blood TCR repertoires of 5 or 6 healthy adults to estimate repertoire size and the extent of clonotype sharing between individuals. Leukapheresis yielded between about 0.8 and 8.9 billion PBMCs per donor. For each donor, three plates each were used for CD4 naive and CD4 memory, two plates were used for CD8 naive, and one plate was used for CD8 memory. To increase sequencing depth and limit assay-specific biases, different laboratories used diverse techniques to prepare libraries and sequence TCR repertoires. Here is what the overall study found, with its caveats: Rarefaction of sorted-subset datasets indicated incomplete sequencing despite the large sequencing depth. Naive subsets generally had larger estimated clonotype richness than memory subsets. Because the study included only a small number of donors, the genetic and exposure-history diversity represented was limited. Across a few donors, around 5% of naive CD4, 3.5% of naive CD8, roughly 2.2% of memory CD4, and approximately 0.4% of memory CD8 clonotypes were shared. Compared with non-shared clonotypes, clonotypes shared by all four sorted-subset donors had higher generation probabilities. Pairwise subsampling led to the expectation that sequencing depth would affect the degree of clonotype sharing among donors. Only blood was sampled, and tissue TCR repertoires likely differ from those in blood.

Its CDR3 holds 13 amino acids, cysteine through phenylalanine. Just the 39-base CDR3 DNA is kept, in frame starting at base 1. The germline V gene encodes CDR1 SGHNT and CDR2 YYREEE (reference sequence). Trimming costs V 5 bases and J 5 bases, and their ends lie 10 bases apart. Using the deep immunoSEQ assay, multiplex PCR amplified TCR CDR3 regions from genomic DNA. Extracted genomic DNA from each cell subset was spread evenly across all wells of several immunoSEQ 96-well plates, with each plate serving as a replicate. For sorted subsets, each replicate PCR was loaded with approximately 0.2 ug genomic DNA, equivalent to 30,000 or so T cell genomes. Purified libraries were measured with a Qubit 3.0 fluorometer, size-checked on a Bioanalyzer 2100, and measured again with the KAPA Library Quantification kit. Every immunoSEQ 96-well plate was sequenced on a dedicated single-read 150-cycle Illumina NextSeq 550 flow cell. Per the original workflow: The immunoSEQ output contained only junctional sequences without quality scores, so filtering could not match that applied to full-length reads. Sequences were annotated with PyIR, a Python wrapper for IgBLAST v1.9, and V/J genes and CDR3 were assigned using IMGT germline references. Reads were removed for weak V/J assignments (E-value above 1e-6), missing CDR3, stop codons, out-of-frame junctions, or ambiguous translated residues. V3J clonotypes were defined as sequences sharing the same inferred V gene, J gene, and CDR3 amino acid sequence. To compute the percentage overlap between repertoires, the number of shared unique clonotypes was divided by the size of the smaller repertoire. Three approaches were used to assess repertoire richness: RTK rarefaction, the Chao1 estimator, and Recon v2.1 estimates of unobserved clonotypes. Generation probabilities for all TCRbeta clonotypes obtained by the gDNA method from a few donors were computed using OLGA. Held by TCRdb, this immuneACCESS table contains in-frame sequences only and omits some clones. Under half of the omission traces to an unresolved V gene where checked; the cause of the rest is unknown. The DNA was the basis for D and trimming; V, J and clone size are from that table. This sample is represented by millions of clones; over 85% of them were singletons. Jointly, the top ten make up under 0.15% of the sample.

As for this clone: It lacks a known antigen. Qualities for individual bases were not recorded, and no much larger clone is one base off.

Healthy HIV-negative adults with no recently reported acute infections or vaccinations were included as donors. Every donor was a Caucasian adult residing in Nashville, Tennessee, USA. CD4+ T cells were enriched through magnetic negative selection, after which naive cells were positively selected on CD45RA and the remaining negative fraction served as the memory subset. Blood was obtained by leukapheresis, after which PBMCs were separated by Ficoll-Histopaque density gradient centrifugation and cryopreserved in liquid nitrogen vapor phase. Purity and quantity of every magnetically sorted T cell population were checked by analytical flow cytometry. From each sorted fraction, genomic DNA was isolated and quantified by UV absorbance on a Nanodrop 2000c.

The specimen was naive CD4+ T cells sorted from blood. The cell subset or site tag for this specimen amounts to: CD45RA+ positively selected. The rearrangement joined TRBV5-4 to TRBJ2-2; a tentative D match to TRBD2 spans 5 bases. This TCR derives from a man younger than 35 in good health. The CDR3 loop reads CASRPSGTGELFF. The DNA reads TGTGCCAGCAGGCCGAGCGGTACCGGGGAGCTGTTTTTT.